The entry below describes one T cell receptor beta chain. As yet, its antigen is unknown. Other DNA sequences from this sample encode an identical CDR3 as well. This specimen belongs to a study of shared clonotypes between healthy human individuals. Study information: The donor pool was made up of a couple of women and a few men aged 18 to 49.

The protocol was immunoSEQ multiplex PCR, while the TCRdb copy is restricted to in-frame clones and leaves out a portion. The table shows some 1 million clones, with roughly 70% occurring only once. There are 15 residues in the CDR3. Trimming cost V 0 bases and J 0 bases, with 7 bases left between them. Germline assignment: CDR1 SGHRS and CDR2 YFSETQ. Overall study findings and caveats: Investigators expected sequencing depth to affect clonotype sharing among donors. The sharing of 5% to 6.5% of naive CD4 clonotypes was seen across a handful of donors.

The J gene is TRBJ2-1, the V gene TRBV5-1; D remains ambiguous. This receptor was identified in a man between 18 and 29 years old in good health. The sample comprised memory CD4+ T cells sorted from blood. Subset defined: CD45RA-negative fraction. As DNA, the CDR3 is TGCGCCAGCAGCTTGGGAGGTAGCTCCTACAATGAGCAGTTCTTC. The encoded protein is CASSLGGSSYNEQFF.